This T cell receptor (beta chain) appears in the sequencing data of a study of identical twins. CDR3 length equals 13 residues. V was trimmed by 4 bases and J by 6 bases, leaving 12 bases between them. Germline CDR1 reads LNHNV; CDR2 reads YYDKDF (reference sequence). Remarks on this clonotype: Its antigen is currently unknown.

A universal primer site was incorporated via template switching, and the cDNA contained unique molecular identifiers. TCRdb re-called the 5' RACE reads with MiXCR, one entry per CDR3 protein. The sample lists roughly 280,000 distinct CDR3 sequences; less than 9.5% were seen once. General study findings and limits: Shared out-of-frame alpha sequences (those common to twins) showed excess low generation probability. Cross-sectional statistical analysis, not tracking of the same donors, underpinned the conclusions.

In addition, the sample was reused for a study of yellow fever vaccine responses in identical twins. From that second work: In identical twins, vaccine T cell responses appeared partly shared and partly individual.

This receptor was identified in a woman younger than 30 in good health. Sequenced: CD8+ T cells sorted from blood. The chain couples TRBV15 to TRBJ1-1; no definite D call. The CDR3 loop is CATSTRVVPEAFF. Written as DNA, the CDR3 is TGTGCCACCAGCACTAGGGTTGTCCCTGAAGCTTTCTTT.